These T cell receptor beta chains were read from a single sample in a study of T cell responses to AZD1222 COVID-19 vaccine. Clones were sequenced by immunoSEQ multiplex PCR, and TCRdb holds only the in-frame ones, with some missing. The sample yields about 130,000 clones, about 93% seen once. This sample comprised peripheral blood, obtained 28 days after the second AZD1222 dose. The source is an adult who received the AZD1222 COVID-19 vaccine. The CDR3 runs from the conserved cysteine through the conserved F or W. D genes are given only for firm matches. Only some rows state a clone size, as once, few, many or a class for expanded clones.

J gene | V gene | D gene | clone size | CDR3 DNA | CDR3 protein
TRBJ2-3 | TRBV19 | - | once | TGTGCCAGTAGTATAGATCGGGGGACATCCATGGCAGATACGCAGTATTTT | CASSIDRGTSMADTQYF
TRBJ2-2 | TRBV5-1 | - | - | TGCGCCAGCAGCTTGGACGGTAACACCGGGGAGCTGTTTTTT | CASSLDGNTGELFF
TRBJ1-1 | TRBV27 | - | - | TGTGCCAGCAGTTTATTTGGGGAAAACACTGAAGCTTTCTTT | CASSLFGENTEAFF
TRBJ1-5 | TRBV4-1 | - | - | TGCGCCAGCAGCCTAATCCAGGGCAATAGTCAGCCCCAGCATTTT | CASSLIQGNSQPQHF
TRBJ1-6 | TRBV7-2 | TRBD1 | - | TGTGCCAGCAGCTTAGCGCCCACAGGGGGAAGTAATTCACCCCTCCACTTT | CASSLAPTGGSNSPLHF
TRBJ1-2 | TRBV5-6 | - | - | TGTGCCAGCAGGCCGACGGCTAACTATGGCTACACCTTC | CASRPTANYGYTF
TRBJ2-4 | TRBV6-4 | - | - | TGTGCCAGCAGTGAGCCAGGGGAATGCATTCAGTACTTC | CASSEPGECIQYF
TRBJ1-2 | TRBV13 | - | - | TGTGCCAGCAGCAGTAGAAGCGGGTGGGGCTACACCTTC | CASSSRSGWGYTF
TRBJ1-2 | TRBV6-5 | - | - | TGTGCCAGCACAGGGAGCGCCTATGGCTACACCTTC | CASTGSAYGYTF
TRBJ2-7 | TRBV5-1 | TRBD2 | - | TGCGCCAGCAGCTTGGGGATAGCGGGGGTGTACGAGCAGTACTTC | CASSLGIAGVYEQYF
TRBJ1-2 | TRBV18 | - | - | TGTGCCAGCTCACCACCGTCTGAATACGGCAGAACTAACTATGGCTACACCTTC | CASSPPSEYGRTNYGYTF
TRBJ2-2 | TRBV7-9 | - | - | TGTGCCAGCAGCTTAGTAGGGACTTCCTCCGGGGAGCTGTTTTTT | CASSLVGTSSGELFF
TRBJ1-2 | TRBV18 | - | - | TGTGCCAGCTCACCACCCTATGCAAGAAGCCTGGGGGGCTACACCTTC | CASSPPYARSLGGYTF
TRBJ1-6 | TRBV9 | - | - | TGTGCCAGCAGCGCAAAAGGGGGGGTAGGGTCACCCCTCCACTTT | CASSAKGGVGSPLHF
TRBJ1-5 | TRBV4-1 | - | once | TGCGCCAGGGACGTCTGGGGGCCCCAGCATTTT | CARDVWGPQHF
TRBJ1-1 | TRBV7-2 | - | - | TGTGCCAGCAGCTCCGGGCCGGTCTCGAACACTGAAGCTTTCTTT | CASSSGPVSNTEAFF
TRBJ2-7 | TRBV28 | TRBD1 | - | TGTGCCAGCAGTAGATTTCAGGGGGCGAACTACGAGCAGTACTTC | CASSRFQGANYEQYF
TRBJ2-7 | TRBV19 | - | - | TGTGCCACACGGGGCGGGGTTGCCTACGAGCAGTACTTC | CATRGGVAYEQYF
TRBJ1-5 | TRBV9 | - | once | TGTGCCAGCAGCGTACAGGGAGGAGATCAGCCCCAGCATTTT | CASSVQGGDQPQHF
TRBJ2-3 | TRBV24-1 | - | - | TGTGCCACCTCGGCGGGCGGGGCGCGCACAGATACGCAGTATTTT | CATSAGGARTDTQYF
TRBJ2-7 | TRBV2 | - | - | TGTGCCAGCACCCGAGGGAGAGGGGACGAGCAGTACTTC | CASTRGRGDEQYF
TRBJ2-5 | TRBV18 | TRBD1 | - | TGTGCCAGCTCACCTTGGACAGGGTTGGAGACCCAGTACTTC | CASSPWTGLETQYF
TRBJ1-5 | TRBV19 | TRBD1 | - | TGTGCCAGTAAGAGGGGACAGATCAATCAGCCCCAGCATTTT | CASKRGQINQPQHF
TRBJ1-5 | TRBV20-1 | - | - | TGCAGTGCTAGTGGACAGAATCAGCCCCAGCATTTT | CSASGQNQPQHF
TRBJ2-3 | TRBV5-4 | - | - | TGTGCCAGCAGCTTGGGGTGGGCCCAGCGAGGGACAGATACGCAGTATTTT | CASSLGWAQRGTDTQYF
TRBJ2-1 | TRBV10-2 | - | - | TGCGCCAGCAGTGATTCAAATGAGCAGTTCTTC | CASSDSNEQFF
TRBJ1-2 | TRBV6-6 | - | - | TGTGCCAGCGGTCTTAACTATGGCTACACCTTC | CASGLNYGYTF
TRBJ1-1 | TRBV6-5 | - | - | TGTGCCAGCACCCGACGGGTTGGCGGAAACACTGAAGCTTTCTTT | CASTRRVGGNTEAFF
TRBJ1-5 | TRBV30 | - | - | TGTGCCTGGAGTTTAAGTTATGGACAGCCCCAGCATTTT | CAWSLSYGQPQHF
TRBJ2-3 | TRBV27 | - | - | TGTGCCAGCAATCTGCTGGGGCGCGATGGCAGTGACACAGATACGCAGTATTTT | CASNLLGRDGSDTDTQYF
TRBJ1-5 | TRBV28 | - | - | TGTGCCAGCAGTTTAGGCATTGTCGATCAGCCCCAGCATTTT | CASSLGIVDQPQHF
TRBJ1-2 | TRBV30 | - | - | TGTGCCTGGGGCCGACAGTTTAACTATGGCTACACCTTC | CAWGRQFNYGYTF
TRBJ2-4 | TRBV9 | - | - | TGTGCCAGCAGCGTTTTTGTGGGTGGATCCAAAAACATTCAGTACTTC | CASSVFVGGSKNIQYF
TRBJ1-5 | TRBV30 | TRBD1 | - | TGTGCCTGGAGAAACACAGGGGCGGCAAACCAGCCCCAGCATTTT | CAWRNTGAANQPQHF
TRBJ1-6 | TRBV19 | TRBD1 | - | TGTGCCAGTAGTATAGGGAGCGTCGGGACAGGCTATTCACCCCTCCACTTT | CASSIGSVGTGYSPLHF
TRBJ1-2 | TRBV3-1/TRBV3-2 | - | once | TGTGCCAGCAGCCAAGATATGAACTACCATGGCTACACCTTC | CASSQDMNYHGYTF
TRBJ1-1 | TRBV19 | - | once | TGTGCCAGTAGTATAGAACGCAGACTGATAATGAACACTGAAGCTTTCTTT | CASSIERRLIMNTEAFF
TRBJ1-3 | TRBV19 | TRBD1 | - | TGTGCCAGTAGTACGGGGACAGGTGGTAACTCTGGAAACACCATATATTTT | CASSTGTGGNSGNTIYF
TRBJ1-6 | TRBV19 | - | once | TGTGCCAGTCGTCTCTATTTGGGATCACCCCTCCACTTT | CASRLYLGSPLHF
TRBJ1-5 | TRBV30 | - | - | TGTGCCTGGAGTGTAGGTGTGAACAATCAGCCCCAGCATTTT | CAWSVGVNNQPQHF
TRBJ1-5 | TRBV6-5 | - | - | TGTGCCAGCAGTCCCCGGGAGGGGATTCAGCCCCAGCATTTT | CASSPREGIQPQHF
TRBJ2-2 | TRBV7-2 | - | - | TGTGCCAGCAGTTTTCCCGGTCCCGGGGAGCTGTTTTTT | CASSFPGPGELFF
TRBJ1-2 | TRBV7-2 | TRBD1 | - | TGTGCCAGCAGCCCCATGGGACAGGACTATGGCTACACCTTC | CASSPMGQDYGYTF
TRBJ2-3 | TRBV14 | - | - | TGTGCCAGCAGCCAAGCGCGACATCTCACAGATACGCAGTATTTT | CASSQARHLTDTQYF
TRBJ2-5 | TRBV6-1 | - | - | TGTGCCAGCAGTGAGAGGCAGGAAGGAGAGACCCAGTACTTC | CASSERQEGETQYF
TRBJ1-2 | TRBV18 | - | - | TGTGCCAGCTCGCAGGATCGCGCGTATGGCTACACCTTC | CASSQDRAYGYTF
TRBJ2-7 | TRBV24-1 | - | - | TGTGCCACCATACAGGTAGAGGAGCAGTACTTC | CATIQVEEQYF
TRBJ1-1 | TRBV7-9 | - | - | TGTGCCAGCAGCTCCGGGAATATCTTAAAACCCACTGAAGCTTTCTTT | CASSSGNILKPTEAFF
TRBJ2-5 | TRBV12-3/TRBV12-4 | - | - | TGTGCCAGCGGCGGTCGTTGGACCCAGTACTTC | CASGGRWTQYF
TRBJ2-1 | TRBV19 | - | - | TGTGCCAGTAGGGAGGCTCTCTACAATGAGCAGTTCTTC | CASREALYNEQFF
TRBJ2-5 | TRBV7-2 | - | - | TGTGCCAGCAGCTTACAGGCCCAGTTCGAGACCCAGTACTTC | CASSLQAQFETQYF
TRBJ2-2 | TRBV5-1 | - | - | TGCGCCAGCAGCTCGGCCGTTCCCCCGGGGGAGCTGTTTTTT | CASSSAVPPGELFF
TRBJ1-4 | TRBV11-3 | - | - | TGTGCCAGCAGCTCGGGATTTAATGAAAAACTGTTTTTT | CASSSGFNEKLFF